The 25 T cell receptor beta chains in this list originate from one sample, sequenced in a study of cytomegalovirus exposure and HLA in healthy donors (dated by TCRdb to about 2017). The library was obtained by the immunoSEQ multiplex PCR assay. For the multiplex PCR, a mixture combining 60 forward primers for TCR Vbeta segments and 13 reverse primers for TCR Jbeta segments was used. TCRdb provides this immuneACCESS table in a form limited to in-frame rearrangements. Some clones are lacking; in checked studies, under half of them reflect an unresolved V gene, and why the rest are absent is not known. This sample has more than 70,000 clones in its table, and 77% of those were observed once. Jointly, the top ten make up roughly 1.9% of the sample. The sequenced sample consisted of PBMCs. These receptors were taken from a boy aged 5-17 years in good health and CMV-seronegative.

The chain links TRBV27 to TRBJ2-3, with TRBD2 matching over 8 bases. The CDR3 is 13 residues long. The ends lost 8 bases at V and 4 bases at J; junction bases unmatched: 5. CDR1 MNHEY and CDR2 SMNVEV come from the germline V gene (reference sequence). The CDR3 loop is CASGSGNADTQYF. The CDR3 region has the DNA TGTGCCAGCGGTAGCGGGAACGCAGATACGCAGTATTTT.

The rearrangement joins TRBV19 to TRBJ2-7; a possible D gene is TRBD1 (5 bases). Germline assignment: CDR1 LNHDA and CDR2 SQIVND (reference sequence). The CDR3 length is 12 residues. Deletions cut 8 bases from V and 4 bases from J, with 12 bases between. In DNA form, the CDR3 reads TGTGCCAGTGGCCAGGGCCAGTACGAGCAGTACTTC. It yields the protein CASGQGQYEQYF.

This rearrangement joins TRBV12-5 to TRBJ2-1; the match to TRBD2 covers 7 bases. This CDR3 spans 15 amino acids. V lost 1 base, J lost 0 bases, and 0 bases stayed unmatched. The V gene's germline CDR1 is LGHNT and CDR2 FRNRAP. This CDR3 is CASGLGLASYNEQFF. As DNA, the CDR3 is TGTGCTAGTGGTTTGGGACTAGCCTCCTACAATGAGCAGTTCTTC. The full variable domain, its missing parts supplied by reference TRBV12-5 and TRBJ2-1, is DARVTQTPRHKVTEMGQEVTMRCQPILGHNTVFWYRQTMMQGLELLAYFRNRAPLDDSGMPKDRFSAEMPDATLATLKIQPSEPRDSAVYFCASGLGLASYNEQFFGPGTRLTVL.

The rearrangement links TRBV27 to TRBJ2-7; TRBD2 matches 8 bases. Looked up from germline, CDR1 is MNHEY and CDR2 is SMNVEV (reference sequence). The length of the CDR3 is 11 residues. Trimming took 11 bases from V and 5 from J; bases not matched to a gene: 5. CDR3 amino acids: CAAGGSNEQYF. CDR3 nucleotides: TGTGCCGCGGGGGGTAGCAACGAGCAGTACTTC.

A single count supports this clone. CDR3 nucleotides: TGTGCCAGCAGCTTGGGGCAGATGAACACTGAAGCTTTCTTT. Encoded protein: CASSLGQMNTEAFF. The V gene is TRBV5-8, the J gene TRBJ1-1, with unresolved D. The germline V and J ends were trimmed by 0 bases and 0 bases, with 6 bases remaining between them. The CDR3 length is 14 residues. Germline-derived CDR1 and CDR2 are SGHTS and YDEGEE. The variable domain in full, with the rest retrieved from reference TRBV5-8 and TRBJ1-1, is EAGVTQSPTHLIKTRGQQATLRCSPISGHTSVYWYQQALGLGLQFLLWYDEGEERNRGNFPPRFSGRQFPNYSSELNVNALELEDSALYLCASSLGQMNTEAFFGQGTRLTVV.

The chain is built from TRBV29-1 and TRBJ1-1; TRBD1 aligns across 7 bases. The junction had 6 bases not matched to a gene; V was cut back by 6 bases and J by 5 bases. Germline V gene sequence: CDR1 SQVTM, CDR2 ANQGSEA. There are 12 residues in the CDR3. The CDR3 is CSVGQSSTEAFF. The CDR3 region has the DNA TGCAGCGTGGGACAGTCATCTACTGAAGCTTTCTTT.

In this sample, this clone turned up once. The chain uses TRBV10-3 and TRBJ1-1; D call uncertain. Germline lookup yields CDR1 ENHRY and CDR2 SYGVKD. The CDR3 contains 12 residues. The ends were cut back, 3 bases at V and 7 bases at J, with 9 bases in the middle. The CDR3 loop reads CAISELPFEAFF. In DNA form, the CDR3 reads TGTGCCATCAGTGAACTTCCATTTGAAGCTTTCTTT.

The genes are TRBV10-2 and TRBJ2-3, with TRBD2 as a possible D gene (7 bases). This CDR3 region has 16 residues. Germline V gene sequence: CDR1 WSHSY, CDR2 SAAADI. The germline V and J ends were trimmed by 7 bases and 3 bases, with 20 bases remaining between them. CDR3 residues: CASTKEGGGWTDTQYF. CDR3 coding DNA: TGCGCCAGCACCAAAGAGGGCGGGGGCTGGACAGATACGCAGTATTTT.

The genes are TRBV18 and TRBJ1-6, with 7 nucleotides matching TRBD1. V was pared by 3 bases and J by 7 bases, with 6 bases of the junction left unmatched. Germline CDR1 is KGHSH and CDR2 is LQKENI. CDR3 length: 15 amino acids. The CDR3 loop is CASSPDRVGNSPLHF. CDR3 DNA sequence: TGTGCCAGCTCACCTGACAGGGTAGGCAATTCACCCCTCCACTTT.

V is TRBV5-4 and J is TRBJ1-1; TRBD1 aligns across 7 bases. This CDR3 has 15 amino acids. Losses at the gene ends were 4 bases for V and 3 bases for J; bases not matched to a gene: 9. Germline V gene lookup returns CDR1 SGHNT and CDR2 YYREEE (reference sequence). The chain's CDR3 is CASSPNNRGDTEAFF. Here the CDR3 DNA reads TGTGCCAGCAGCCCTAATAACAGGGGAGACACTGAAGCTTTCTTT.

V gene TRBV7-9 combines with J gene TRBJ1-6; 7 bases align to TRBD1. The V segment lost 7 bases and the J segment 6 bases; nucleotides outside the gene matches: 3. The CDR3 consists of 13 residues. Per the germline V gene, CDR1 is SEHNR and CDR2 is FQNEAQ (reference sequence). The CDR3 protein is CASNRGSNSPLHF. The DNA of the CDR3 is TGTGCCAGCAACAGGGGTAGTAATTCACCCCTCCACTTT.

The CDR3: CASSYSMVEGEDGYTF. The DNA for the CDR3 is TGTGCCAGCAGTTACTCGATGGTGGAAGGGGAGGATGGCTACACCTTC. The rearrangement links TRBV6-6 to TRBJ1-2; D is perhaps TRBD1 (5 bases). This CDR3 spans 16 amino acids. V lost 0 bases and J lost 6, with 17 bases in between. CDR1 is MNHNY, CDR2 SVGAGI, per germline (reference sequence).

The chain has TRBV19 and TRBJ1-1; TRBD1 aligns across 9 bases. The V segment lost 0 bases and the J segment 1 base; nucleotides outside the gene matches: 3. The CDR3 length is 16 residues. The germline V gene has CDR1 LNHDA and CDR2 SQIVND (reference sequence). CDR3 DNA sequence: TGTGCCAGTAGTATAGATGGGACAGGGTGGAACACTGAAGCTTTCTTT. It is translated as CASSIDGTGWNTEAFF.

The rearrangement links TRBV19 to TRBJ2-7; 7 bases line up with TRBD2. CDR3 length equals 14 residues. Germline CDR1 is LNHDA and CDR2 is SQIVND (reference sequence). Germline trimming cut 6 bases from V and 2 bases from J; bases unmatched to any gene: 7. The CDR3 is CASSLAGRTYEQYF. CDR3 nucleotides: TGTGCCAGTAGCTTAGCCGGGAGGACCTACGAGCAGTACTTC.

This clone was picked up a small number of times. The chain carries TRBV30 and TRBJ1-4; D is undetermined. The CDR3 runs 12 residues. Trimming removed 7 bases at V and 5 bases at J, with 11 bases between. Germline V lookup: CDR1 GTSNPN, CDR2 SVGIG (reference sequence). CDR3 nucleotides: TGTGCCTCCACGAGAAGCAATGAAAAACTGTTTTTT. This sequence encodes CASTRSNEKLFF.

This clone was found once. The chain is built from TRBV6-6 and TRBJ1-5; 8 positions match TRBD1. CDR3 size: 14 residues. Trimming at V came to 7 bases and at J to 4 bases, leaving 6 bases not matched to a gene. CDR1 is MNHNY, CDR2 SVGAGI, per germline (reference sequence). This CDR3 is CASTKTGENQPQHF. CDR3 DNA: TGTGCCAGCACCAAGACAGGGGAAAATCAGCCCCAGCATTTT.

V and J are TRBV6-6 and TRBJ2-7, with 9 bases identical to TRBD1. The germline CDR1 and CDR2 sequences are MNHNY and SVGAGI (reference sequence). This CDR3 has 16 amino acids. V shed 1 base and J 1 base; nucleotides not matched to a gene: 5. CDR3 amino acids: CASSYFDRGKSYEQYF. As DNA, the CDR3 is TGTGCCAGCAGTTACTTTGACAGGGGGAAATCCTACGAGCAGTACTTC.

The rearrangement links TRBV30 to TRBJ1-6; the D gene is possibly TRBD1 (6 bases). With 2 bases removed from V and 6 bases from J, the gap between germline ends came to 11 bases. Germline V gene data show CDR1 as GTSNPN and CDR2 as SVGIG (reference sequence). The CDR3 has 14 amino acids. The DNA of the CDR3 is TGTGCCTGGAGTCCGGACAGCACTAATTCACCCCTCCACTTT. Protein product: CAWSPDSTNSPLHF.

The chain is built from TRBV28 and TRBJ1-2; TRBD1 might be the D (5 bases). CDR1 and CDR2 from the germline V gene are MDHEN and SYDVKM. The CDR3 contains 11 residues. Trimming removed 8 bases at V and 7 bases at J, with 11 bases between. CDR3 nucleotide sequence: TGTGCCAGCTTCGGGACTTTTGGCTACACCTTC. Protein: CASFGTFGYTF.

The chain carries TRBV7-2 and TRBJ1-5; D is unclear. Germline V CDR1 and CDR2: SGHTA, FQGNSA. CDR3 length equals 16 residues. V was clipped by 2 bases and J by 3 bases, with 14 bases between them. The CDR3 here is CASSLLRTGNNQPQHF. For the CDR3, the DNA is TGTGCCAGCAGCTTACTCCGGACGGGGAACAATCAGCCCCAGCATTTT.

This chain connects TRBV6-5 to TRBJ2-3, with D hard to call. The germline CDR1 and CDR2 sequences are MNHEY and SVGAGI. V was trimmed by 2 bases and J by 2 bases, leaving 5 bases between them. The CDR3 consists of 13 residues. This CDR3 reads CASSYGHTDTQYF. The CDR3 coding sequence is TGTGCCAGCAGTTACGGCCACACAGATACGCAGTATTTT.

The chain uses TRBV7-9 and TRBJ1-4, with no clear D. Germline V gene sequence: CDR1 SEHNR, CDR2 FQNEAQ (reference sequence). The V gene lost 1 base and the J gene lost 8 bases, with 11 bases spanning the gap. The CDR3 is 14 residues long. CDR3 coding DNA: TGTGCCAGCAGCTTAGGAGCGGGTTGGGAAAAACTGTTTTTT. Its translation: CASSLGAGWEKLFF.

The count of this clone is one. This sequence joins TRBV27 and TRBJ2-7; 9 bases are shared with TRBD1. Germline V gene lookup returns CDR1 MNHEY and CDR2 SMNVEV (reference sequence). This CDR3 spans 19 amino acids. Losses at the gene ends were 3 bases for V and 4 bases for J; bases not matched to a gene: 19. CDR3 protein: CASSLGQGVRRVKQYEQYF. In DNA form, the CDR3 reads TGTGCCAGCAGTTTGGGACAGGGCGTCAGGAGGGTGAAGCAATACGAGCAGTACTTC.

The V gene is TRBV5-1, the J gene TRBJ2-5; D is ambiguous. The CDR3 is 16 residues long. Trimming left V 3 bases short and J 6 bases short, with 21 bases between. The germline gives CDR1 SGHRS, CDR2 YFSETQ. The CDR3 region is CASSSPPSNEVKTQYF. In nucleotides, the CDR3 is TGCGCCAGCAGCTCCCCGCCTAGTAACGAGGTCAAGACCCAGTACTTC.

This chain joins TRBV28 and TRBJ1-1; 9 bases map to TRBD1. Looked up from germline, CDR1 is MDHEN and CDR2 is SYDVKM. With V trimmed by 4 bases and J by 5 bases, 8 bases remained unmatched. CDR3 size: 15 residues. The CDR3 here is CASSSRTGVGTEAFF. In nucleotides, the CDR3 is TGTGCCAGCAGTTCCCGGACAGGGGTAGGAACTGAAGCTTTCTTT.